This T cell receptor (beta chain) was observed in a study of shared clonotypes between healthy human individuals. About the study: CD4 naive cells filled three plates per donor, CD4 memory three, CD8 naive two and CD8 memory one. Findings and limits, study-wide: The rarefaction results pointed to incomplete sorted-subset sequencing despite large depth. Non-shared clonotypes showed lower generation probabilities than clonotypes common to all four donors.

The CDR3 runs 17 residues. The J segment lost 2 bases and the V segment lost 6 bases, leaving 9 bases of the junction unmatched. From germline, CDR1 is KGHSH and CDR2 LQKENI. With respect to this clone: Its antigen is currently unknown.

The study enrolled healthy HIV-negative adults without recent acute infections or vaccinations as donors. Profiled with immunoSEQ multiplex PCR; TCRdb holds only in-frame clones, not every one. The sample shows more than 1,200,000 clones, approximately 98.5% of them seen only once. This chain uses TRBV18 with TRBJ2-2; 10 bases map to TRBD2. Material for sequencing was naive CD4+ T cells sorted from blood. The subset here: CD45RA+ positively selected. This receptor was identified in a man aged 25-45 years in good health. The CDR3: CASSTRGLAANTGELFF. The CDR3 coding sequence is TGTGCCAGCTCGACTAGAGGACTAGCGGCTAACACCGGGGAGCTGTTTTTT.